These 29 T cell receptor beta chains came from one sample sequenced in a study of PD-1 blockade in mismatch repair-deficient tumors. The table came from immunoSEQ multiplex PCR; TCRdb's copy has only in-frame clones and leaves some out. The table lists some 110,000 clones, around three quarters of them singletons. The specimen comprised peripheral blood, sampled roughly 13 months after starting pembrolizumab. Receptors were obtained from an adult with mismatch repair-deficient cancer.

This clone was detected a few times. The chain links TRBV9 to TRBJ1-2; D ambiguous. Trimming left V 3 bases short and J 8 bases short, with 11 bases between. The CDR3 is 12 amino acids. Germline V CDR1 and CDR2: SGDLS, YYNGEE. The CDR3: CASSAMRPGYTF. CDR3 nucleotides: TGTGCCAGCAGCGCCATGCGACCCGGCTACACCTTC.

The gene calls are TRBV6-5 and TRBJ2-1; D ambiguous. The ends were cut back, 6 bases at V and 10 bases at J, with 16 bases in the middle. The germline CDR1 and CDR2 sequences are MNHEY and SVGAGI. The CDR3 covers 13 residues. The CDR3 coding sequence is TGTGCCAGCAGATACGACACCTTCGGGGAGCAGTTCTTC. Translating gives CASRYDTFGEQFF.

This clone was counted between two and nine times. The CDR3 DNA reads TGTGCCAGCAGCGTGGGCGCCTATGGGGATACGCAGTATTTT. Protein sequence: CASSVGAYGDTQYF. This chain links TRBV9 with TRBJ2-3; D not resolved. The CDR3 contains 14 residues. Per germline, CDR1 SGDLS and CDR2 YYNGEE. The V and J ends lost 2 bases and 6 bases respectively, with 13 bases between them.

The chain uses TRBV11-3 and TRBJ2-2; D is ambiguous. The CDR3 covers 14 residues. V was pared by 1 base and J by 7 bases, with 10 bases between. Germline loops: CDR1 SGHNT, CDR2 YENEEA. In nucleotides, the CDR3 is TGTGCCAGCAGCTTAGCCCGGAAAGGCGGGGAGCTGTTTTTT. It yields the protein CASSLARKGGELFF. The whole variable domain, filled in from reference TRBV11-3 and TRBJ2-2, reads EAGVVQSPRYKIIEKKQPVAFWCNPISGHNTLYWYLQNLGQGPELLIRYENEEAVDDSQLPKDRFSAERLKGVDSTLKIQPAELGDSAVYLCASSLARKGGELFFGEGSRLTVL.

This chain uses TRBV7-3 with TRBJ2-7, with 9 bases matching TRBD1. J was trimmed by 3 bases and V by 4 bases; bases with no gene match: 7. Germline V gives CDR1 SGHTA, CDR2 FQGTGA. This CDR3 spans 15 amino acids. The DNA for the CDR3 is TGTGCCAGCAGCTACGGACAGGGGAGTAGCTACGAGCAGTACTTC. It translates to CASSYGQGSSYEQYF.

CDR3 region: CASSLLGRGRTGANVLTF. The CDR3 region has the DNA TGTGCCAGCAGCTTATTGGGCAGGGGGCGGACTGGGGCCAACGTCCTGACTTTC. V is TRBV7-3 and J is TRBJ2-6; TRBD1 agrees at 8 bases. The CDR3 totals 18 residues. In germline, CDR1 is SGHTA, CDR2 FQGTGA. After removal of 2 bases from V and 2 bases from J, the junction contained 8 bases not matched to a gene.

The chain couples TRBV5-5 to TRBJ1-2; no clear D. The CDR3 contains 15 residues. The V gene lost 0 bases and the J gene lost 2 bases, with 11 bases spanning the gap. Germline V gene data show CDR1 as SGHKS and CDR2 as YYEKEE (reference sequence). The chain's CDR3 is CASSLGGLVNYGYTF. DNA of the CDR3: TGTGCCAGCAGCTTGGGCGGATTGGTGAACTATGGCTACACCTTC. The full variable domain, with the rest looked up from reference TRBV5-5 and TRBJ1-2, is DAGVTQSPTHLIKTRGQQVTLRCSPISGHKSVSWYQQVLGQGPQFIFQYYEKEERGRGNFPDRFSARQFPNYSSELNVNALLLGDSALYLCASSLGGLVNYGYTFGSGTRLTVV.

This clone was observed once. The V and J genes are TRBV7-3 and TRBJ2-1, with a possible D match to TRBD2 (6 bases). This CDR3 is built from 16 residues. Trimming stripped 5 bases from V and 0 bases from J, with 14 bases between. Germline V gives CDR1 SGHTA, CDR2 FQGTGA. The CDR3 DNA sequence: TGTGCCAGCAGCATCGACAGCGGGTACTCCTACAATGAGCAGTTCTTC. Translation gives CASSIDSGYSYNEQFF.

CDR3 sequence reads: CASSEAPTGYGYTF. The DNA of the CDR3 is TGTGCCAGCAGTGAAGCGCCGACAGGGTATGGCTACACCTTC. This rearrangement joins TRBV2 to TRBJ1-2; 7 bases map to TRBD1. The CDR3 spans 14 residues. Germline V lookup: CDR1 SNHLY, CDR2 FYNNEI. V lost 0 bases to trimming and J lost 5 bases; unmatched junction nucleotides: 3.

CDR3 amino acids: CASSESRYGYTF. The CDR3 DNA follows: TGTGCCAGCAGTGAAAGCCGGTATGGCTACACCTTC. The chain uses TRBV6-1 and TRBJ1-2; D uncertain. Germline values: CDR1 MNHNS, CDR2 SASEGT. This CDR3 comprises 12 residues. V lost 2 bases and J lost 5, with 6 bases in between.

V and J are TRBV27 and TRBJ1-1; 10 nucleotides match TRBD1. Trimming took 6 bases from V and 6 from J; bases not matched to a gene: 16. CDR3 length equals 17 residues. Germline CDR1 MNHEY, CDR2 SMNVEV (reference sequence). The CDR3 DNA is TGTGCCAGCAGCCACTCCGGGACAGGGGCCGTCGACGCTGAAGCTTTCTTT. This sequence encodes CASSHSGTGAVDAEAFF.

The rearrangement joins TRBV2 to TRBJ1-6; 8 nucleotides line up with TRBD1. The CDR3 is 15 residues long. Trimming at V came to 10 bases and at J to 0 bases, leaving 5 bases not matched to a gene. Per the germline V gene, CDR1 is SNHLY and CDR2 is FYNNEI. The DNA for the CDR3 is TGTGCCACCACAGGGGGTACCTCCTATAATTCACCCCTCCACTTT. Protein product: CATTGGTSYNSPLHF.

The chain combines TRBV18 with TRBJ2-1; TRBD1 agrees at 9 bases. The CDR3 contains 16 residues. CDR1 is KGHSH, CDR2 LQKENI, per germline. The J segment lost 9 bases and the V segment lost 0 bases, leaving 9 bases of the junction unmatched. Here the CDR3 DNA reads TGTGCCAGCTCACCACCAGCGAACAGGGGGCAGGGTGAGCAGTTCTTC. It yields the protein CASSPPANRGQGEQFF.

The genes are TRBV4-1 and TRBJ2-7; perhaps TRBD1 as D (5 bases). V gave up 0 bases and J gave up 1 base, with 16 bases separating them. In germline, CDR1 is MGHRA, CDR2 YSYEKL. This CDR3 has 17 residues. The CDR3 bases are TGCGCCAGCAGCCAAGATCAATCATCAGGGTGGTCCTACGAGCAGTACTTC. Protein sequence: CASSQDQSSGWSYEQYF.

This rearrangement joins TRBV4-2 to TRBJ2-1; weak D call: TRBD1 (6 bases). V lost 1 base and J 9 bases, leaving 16 bases between the germline ends. The CDR3 runs 15 residues. Germline V gene lookup returns CDR1 LGHNA and CDR2 YNFKEQ. CDR3 in amino acids: CASSQVGVGDTEQFF. In DNA form, the CDR3 reads TGTGCCAGCAGCCAAGTTGGGGTGGGGGACACTGAGCAGTTCTTC.

This chain uses TRBV4-3 with TRBJ2-3; the match to TRBD2 covers 10 bases. The CDR3 covers 19 residues. The ends lost 0 bases at V and 4 bases at J; junction bases unmatched: 13. Germline V gene lookup returns CDR1 LGHNA and CDR2 YSLEER. In nucleotides, the CDR3 is TGCGCCAGCAGCCAAGATTTAACCCCCCTAGCGGGAGAGGCAGATACGCAGTATTTT. Translation gives CASSQDLTPLAGEADTQYF.

This clone was counted a single time. The V and J genes are TRBV7-9 and TRBJ2-7; TRBD2 is a possible D gene (5 bases). There are 14 residues in the CDR3. V shed 5 bases and J shed 0 bases, with 11 bases lying between them. CDR1 and CDR2 (germline): SEHNR, FQNEAQ (reference sequence). CDR3 amino acids: CASSLAGSSYEQYF. For the CDR3, the DNA is TGTGCCAGCAGCCTGGCTGGGAGCTCCTACGAGCAGTACTTC.

The V gene is TRBV6-5, the J gene TRBJ2-5; D is perhaps TRBD2 (6 bases). The length of the CDR3 is 13 residues. Germline V CDR1 and CDR2: MNHEY, SVGAGI. V was shortened by 4 bases and J by 4 bases, with 10 bases between the two germline ends. The CDR3 sequence is CASSWGVAETQYF. The CDR3 coding sequence is TGTGCCAGCAGTTGGGGGGTGGCAGAGACCCAGTACTTC.

The chain employs TRBV11-3 and TRBJ2-7, with unresolved D. The V gene lost 1 base and the J gene lost 4 bases, with 5 bases spanning the gap. The V gene's germline CDR1 is SGHNT and CDR2 YENEEA. The CDR3 spans 12 residues. Here the CDR3 reads CASSLGDYEQYF. The CDR3 DNA reads TGTGCCAGCAGCTTAGGGGATTACGAGCAGTACTTC.

In this sample, this clone turned up once. The rearrangement joins TRBV11-2 to TRBJ2-3; 14 bases match TRBD2. Trimming cost V 4 bases and J 0 bases; bases outside gene matches: 6. CDR1 and CDR2 from the germline V gene are SGHAT and FQNNGV. There are 18 residues in the CDR3. The CDR3 DNA sequence: TGTGCCAGCAGCTCACGACTAGCGGGAGGGGCTAGCACAGATACGCAGTATTTT. Translating gives CASSSRLAGGASTDTQYF.

The J gene is TRBJ2-1, the V gene TRBV5-1; tentatively, D is TRBD1 (6 bases). V was pared by 2 bases and J by 3 bases, with 9 bases between. The CDR3 consists of 14 residues. Germline V CDR1 and CDR2: SGHRS, YFSETQ. CDR3 bases: TGCGCCAGCAGCTTATGGGACAACTACAATGAGCAGTTCTTC. Amino acids: CASSLWDNYNEQFF.

The chain combines TRBV5-4 with TRBJ1-2; no clear D gene. This CDR3 has 13 residues. From germline, CDR1 is SGHNT and CDR2 YYREEE (reference sequence). The ends were cut back, 2 bases at V and 6 bases at J, with 11 bases in the middle. This CDR3 reads CASSFTTANGYTF. The CDR3 nucleotides read TGTGCCAGCAGCTTCACAACAGCCAATGGCTACACCTTC.

The chain is built from TRBV2 and TRBJ2-3; 8 bases fit TRBD1. Germline CDR1 and CDR2: SNHLY and FYNNEI. This CDR3 contains 15 residues. V was pared by 4 bases and J by 2 bases, with 5 bases of the junction left unmatched. CDR3 sequence reads: CASSGRQGTTDTQYF. The DNA of the CDR3 is TGTGCCAGCAGTGGGCGACAGGGGACCACAGATACGCAGTATTTT.

The chain combines TRBV5-1 with TRBJ1-3; D remains unclear. The V end lost 0 bases, the J end lost 4 bases, and 14 bases lay between the germline ends. Per germline, CDR1 SGHRS and CDR2 YFSETQ. This CDR3 has 16 amino acids. The CDR3 region has the DNA TGCGCCAGCAGCTTGGACGGACCGACACGAGGAAACACCATATATTTT. Translating it yields CASSLDGPTRGNTIYF.

The rearrangement links TRBV2 to TRBJ2-3; 12 positions match TRBD2. Per the germline V gene, CDR1 is SNHLY and CDR2 is FYNNEI. CDR3 length: 19 amino acids. The V and J ends lost 8 bases and 0 bases, in that order; junction bases with no gene match: 15. The CDR3 sequence: CASEGAVWTSGESTDTQYF. The CDR3 nucleotides are TGTGCCAGCGAAGGGGCTGTGTGGACTAGCGGGGAGAGCACAGATACGCAGTATTTT. Based on the CDR3 plus reference TRBV2 and TRBJ2-3, the full variable domain is EPEVTQTPSHQVTQMGQEVILRCVPISNHLYFYWYRQILGQKVEFLVSFYNNEISEKSEIFDDQFSVERPDGSNFTLKIRSTKLEDSAMYFCASEGAVWTSGESTDTQYFGPGTRLTVL.

This clone was seen once. The chain recombines TRBV10-3 with TRBJ2-3, with D possibly TRBD1 on 6 matching bases. V lost 2 bases and J lost 2, with 11 bases in between. This CDR3 is built from 15 residues. The germline gives CDR1 ENHRY, CDR2 SYGVKD. In DNA form, the CDR3 reads TGTGCCATCAGTGAGGGCAGGGGCTACACAGATACGCAGTATTTT. Protein: CAISEGRGYTDTQYF.

This clone was observed once. The chain's CDR3 is CASSLSGSGDTQYF. The CDR3 DNA reads as TGCGCCAGCAGCTTGTCTGGTTCAGGGGATACGCAGTATTTT. The chain has TRBV5-1 and TRBJ2-3, with D possibly being TRBD1 (5 bases). CDR1 is SGHRS, CDR2 YFSETQ, per germline. The V and J ends lost 1 base and 6 bases respectively, with 12 bases between them. The CDR3 is 14 amino acids. The full variable domain, completed using reference TRBV5-1 and TRBJ2-3, is KAGVTQTPRYLIKTRGQQVTLSCSPISGHRSVSWYQQTPGQGLQFLFEYFSETQRNKGNFPGRFSGRQFSNSRSEMNVSTLELGDSALYLCASSLSGSGDTQYFGPGTRLTVL.

CDR3 protein: CASSPGTGSGEQYF. The CDR3 bases are TGTGCCAGCAGTCCCGGGACAGGGAGCGGGGAGCAGTACTTC. V gene TRBV6-5 combines with J gene TRBJ2-7; 9 nucleotides match TRBD1. Germline-derived CDR1 and CDR2 are MNHEY and SVGAGI. CDR3 length equals 14 residues. Trimming at V came to 5 bases and at J to 7 bases, leaving 9 bases not matched to a gene.

The chain uses TRBV6-6 and TRBJ1-5; D possibly corresponds to TRBD1 (5 bases). There are 11 residues in the CDR3. Per germline, CDR1 MNHNY and CDR2 SVGAGI (reference sequence). The ends were cut back, 2 bases at V and 11 bases at J, with 7 bases in the middle. CDR3 residues: CASSYGGAQHF. DNA of the CDR3: TGTGCCAGCAGTTACGGGGGGGCCCAGCATTTT.